Listed here are 21 T cell receptor beta chains from one sample, sequenced in a study of CD8+ T cells in alopecia areata (dated by TCRdb to the late 2010s). To prepare the library, the immunoSEQ multiplex PCR assay was applied. For TCR sequencing, RNA was extracted from every sample and reverse transcribed into cDNA to serve as template. Drawn from immuneACCESS, this table holds only the in-frame rearrangements with V and J called that TCRdb kept. Clones are partly lost; checked studies trace under half to an unresolved V gene and leave the rest unexplained. This sample is represented by about 250,000 clones; 50% to 75% of them were singletons. About 0.93% of the sample comes from the top ten. The label giving this sample's treatment or condition can be read as: oral pan-JAK inhibitor, 5-10 mg twice daily. Sequenced material: CD4+ T cells sorted from blood, taken around week 52, from a patient treated with tofacitinib. The receptors here all came from a human donor with alopecia areata.

The chain links TRBV30 to TRBJ1-6; no definite D call. The CDR3 has 14 amino acids. Trimming removed 0 bases from V and 6 bases from J, with 9 bases in between. Germline V CDR1 and CDR2: GTSNPN, SVGIG (reference sequence). CDR3 loop: CAWSVHSANSPLHF. The CDR3 nucleotides read TGTGCCTGGAGTGTACACAGCGCTAATTCACCCCTCCACTTT.

The rearrangement links TRBV27 to TRBJ2-5, with 11 nucleotides matching TRBD1. CDR1 is MNHEY and CDR2 is SMNVEV in the germline V gene (reference sequence). V lost 6 bases, J lost 5 bases, and 8 bases stayed unmatched. The CDR3 runs 15 residues. CDR3 DNA sequence: TGTGCCAGCAGATCAGGACAGGGGGCTCGGGAGACCCAGTACTTC. Its protein is CASRSGQGARETQYF.

Turning to this clone: The same CDR3 is also encoded by other DNA sequences in this sample. This sequence joins TRBV6-6 and TRBJ1-6, with D perhaps TRBD1 (6 bases). Between the trimmed V and J ends, which lost 6 bases and 7 bases, there was a span of 7 bases. CDR1 is MNHNY, CDR2 SVGAGI, per germline (reference sequence). This CDR3 is 12 amino acids long. The CDR3 loop is CASSQGNSPLHF. Written as DNA, the CDR3 is TGTGCCAGCAGCCAGGGGAATTCACCCCTCCACTTT.

The gene calls are TRBV5-1 and TRBJ1-2, with a weak D call TRBD1 (5 bases). Between the trimmed V and J ends, which lost 4 bases and 8 bases, there was a span of 18 bases. The CDR3 covers 14 residues. Germline CDR1 SGHRS, CDR2 YFSETQ. The CDR3 DNA follows: TGCGCCAGCAGCCCCGGGATCGGGGGGAGAGGCTACACCTTC. Protein sequence: CASSPGIGGRGYTF.

Points on this clone: Other DNA sequences in this sample translate to the same CDR3. The rearrangement links TRBV5-1 to TRBJ2-3, with 9 bases matching TRBD2. The CDR3 is 13 amino acids. V was clipped by 4 bases and J by 3 bases; unmatched bases: 0. Germline V gives CDR1 SGHRS, CDR2 YFSETQ. This CDR3 reads CASSLAGTDTQYF. CDR3 sequence (DNA): TGCGCCAGCAGCCTAGCGGGGACAGATACGCAGTATTTT.

The V and J genes are TRBV10-3 and TRBJ2-5, with D tentatively TRBD2 (6 bases). CDR3 size: 13 residues. Trimming left V 6 bases short and J 2 bases short, with 10 bases between. Germline V gene lookup returns CDR1 ENHRY and CDR2 SYGVKD. As DNA, the CDR3 is TGTGCCATCAGGGAGGGTAGTCAAGAGACCCAGTACTTC. It codes for CAIREGSQETQYF.

The chain links TRBV5-1 to TRBJ2-2, with 10 bases matching TRBD1. With V trimmed by 2 bases and J by 3 bases, 4 bases remained unmatched. Per germline, CDR1 SGHRS and CDR2 YFSETQ. The CDR3 length is 16 residues. The CDR3 coding sequence is TGCGCCAGCAGCTTATATGGGACAGGGGACACCGGGGAGCTGTTTTTT. The encoded protein is CASSLYGTGDTGELFF.

The chain employs TRBV18 and TRBJ1-1, with TRBD1 matching 7 bases. The CDR3 spans 14 residues. The trim removed 4 bases at V and 0 bases at J, leaving 2 bases unmatched. Germline CDR1 reads KGHSH; CDR2 reads LQKENI. The CDR3 bases are TGTGCCAGCTCACAGGGACAGTTGAACACTGAAGCTTTCTTT. This encodes CASSQGQLNTEAFF.

The V gene is TRBV30, the J gene TRBJ2-1; 12 nucleotides match TRBD1. The CDR3 is 15 residues long. CDR1 is GTSNPN, CDR2 SVGIG, per germline (reference sequence). With 0 bases clipped from V and 8 bases from J, the junction kept 5 bases outside the gene matches. The CDR3 is CAWSVRGQGAHEQFF. CDR3 nucleotides: TGTGCCTGGAGTGTTAGGGGACAGGGGGCCCATGAGCAGTTCTTC.

V and J are TRBV5-1 and TRBJ2-2; weak D call: TRBD1 (6 bases). The CDR3 length is 15 residues. CDR1 and CDR2 (germline): SGHRS, YFSETQ. Trimming removed 4 bases from V and 4 bases from J, with 14 bases in between. The CDR3 is CASSLQQGLTGELFF. The CDR3 nucleotides are TGCGCCAGCAGCCTACAACAGGGCCTCACCGGGGAGCTGTTTTTT.

J is TRBJ2-7 and V is TRBV30, with 7 bases identical to TRBD1. Looked up from germline, CDR1 is GTSNPN and CDR2 is SVGIG (reference sequence). The trim removed 4 bases at V and 1 base at J, leaving 7 bases unmatched. The CDR3 sequence is 14 residues long. The CDR3 nucleotides read TGTGCCTGGATCCGGGGACAGCCTTCCTACGAGCAGTACTTC. Translating it yields CAWIRGQPSYEQYF.

J is TRBJ2-5 and V is TRBV1; TRBD1 is the table's D call and was not checked against the DNA. TRBV1 corresponds to a pseudogene. This CDR3 contains 16 residues. CDR3 bases: TGCACCAGCAACTCCTTCCAGGGAAGGGCCCAAGAGACCCAGTACTTC. Translation: CTSNSFQGRAQETQYF.

The chain employs TRBV5-4 and TRBJ2-5; maybe TRBD1 (5 bases). Trimming pared 3 bases from V and 5 bases from J, leaving 14 bases between. The V gene's germline CDR1 is SGHNT and CDR2 YYREEE (reference sequence). The CDR3 consists of 14 residues. CDR3 sequence (DNA): TGTGCCAGCAGCTGGGGCCGGACAAGGGAGACCCAGTACTTC. Translation: CASSWGRTRETQYF.

This sequence joins TRBV29-1 and TRBJ2-1; 7 bases match TRBD2. The J segment lost 10 bases and the V segment lost 6 bases, leaving 6 bases of the junction unmatched. This CDR3 region has 11 residues. Germline CDR1 reads SQVTM; CDR2 reads ANQGSEA. The CDR3 DNA sequence: TGCAGCGTGGGCGGGGGTATCGAGCAGTTCTTC. It specifies CSVGGGIEQFF.

The chain combines TRBV7-2 with TRBJ2-1; the D is unclear. Per germline, CDR1 SGHTA and CDR2 FQGNSA. V lost 5 bases and J 6 bases, leaving 17 bases between the germline ends. This CDR3 region has 15 residues. Here the CDR3 DNA reads TGTGCCAGCAGCAGCCGGGCCGTTAGAGGCAATGAGCAGTTCTTC. This translates into CASSSRAVRGNEQFF.

In this sample, this clone turned up a few times. The chain joins TRBV7-9 to TRBJ2-7; weak D call: TRBD1 (6 bases). The V and J ends lost 2 bases and 0 bases respectively, with 14 bases between them. This CDR3 region has 16 residues. Germline V gene sequence: CDR1 SEHNR, CDR2 FQNEAQ (reference sequence). The CDR3 here is CASSLLRGRTSYEQYF. The CDR3 nucleotides read TGTGCCAGCAGCTTACTCAGGGGCCGAACCTCCTACGAGCAGTACTTC.

Remarks on this clone: Different DNA sequences within this sample yield the same CDR3. The rearrangement uses TRBV5-4 and TRBJ1-5; 9 positions match TRBD1. The CDR3 is 13 residues long. CDR1 and CDR2 (germline): SGHNT, YYREEE (reference sequence). V lost 3 bases, J lost 7 bases, and 2 bases stayed unmatched. The CDR3 DNA is TGTGCCAGCAGCTCGGACAGGGGACAGCCCCAGCATTTT. This sequence encodes CASSSDRGQPQHF.

This chain joins TRBV30 and TRBJ2-7; D is possibly TRBD1 (5 bases). The CDR3 consists of 12 residues. Germline V gene data show CDR1 as GTSNPN and CDR2 as SVGIG (reference sequence). V gave up 4 bases and J gave up 2 bases, with 9 bases separating them. The CDR3 coding sequence is TGTGCCTGGATGTCAGGGCCCTACGAGCAGTACTTC. Protein sequence: CAWMSGPYEQYF.

The chain links TRBV25-1 to TRBJ2-7; D is unresolved. Germline assignment: CDR1 MGHDK and CDR2 SYGVNS. V was pared by 2 bases and J by 3 bases, with 11 bases between. The CDR3 spans 14 residues. This CDR3 is CASSERKELYEQYF. The CDR3 DNA is TGTGCCAGCAGTGAACGGAAAGAACTCTACGAGCAGTACTTC.

This clone is a singleton in its sample. J is TRBJ2-1 and V is TRBV7-2; no reliable D call. CDR3 length: 12 amino acids. V was clipped by 6 bases and J by 10 bases, with 13 bases between them. Germline V gives CDR1 SGHTA, CDR2 FQGNSA. The CDR3 region is CASSRVRREQFF. The CDR3 DNA is TGTGCCAGCAGTCGAGTCCGGCGGGAGCAGTTCTTC.

This clone showed up just once. The chain joins TRBV18 to TRBJ2-7; no definite D call. Germline loops: CDR1 KGHSH, CDR2 LQKENI. The CDR3 is made up of 15 amino acids. The V end was cut by 3 bases, the J end by 2 bases, with 14 bases between. The CDR3 spells CASSPESRDPYEQYF. In nucleotides, the CDR3 is TGTGCCAGCTCACCGGAGAGCCGTGATCCCTACGAGCAGTACTTC.